A single sample is the source of the 32 T cell receptor beta chains below, sequenced in a study of blood T cell repertoires in COVID-19. Produced via immunoSEQ multiplex PCR; TCRdb's table is partial and in-frame only. The top ten hold about 2.7% of the sample, which has about 400,000 clones, roughly 87% seen once. Sequencing used PBMCs or T cells enriched from blood (not recorded which). The source is a young woman who had recovered from COVID-19.

The rearrangement joins TRBV29-1 to TRBJ1-2; TRBD1 might be the D (6 bases). This CDR3 has 15 residues. The ends were cut back, 5 bases at V and 7 bases at J, with 23 bases in the middle. CDR1 is SQVTM, CDR2 ANQGSEA, per germline. The chain's CDR3 is CSVRKTGGTGFGYTF. CDR3 bases: TGCAGCGTTCGAAAGACTGGAGGTACAGGGTTTGGCTACACCTTC. Drawing the rest from reference TRBV29-1 and TRBJ1-2, the complete variable domain is SAVISQKPSRDICQRGTSLTIQCQVDSQVTMMFWYRQQPGQSLTLIATANQGSEATYESGFVIDKFPISRPNLTFSTLTVSNMSPEDSSIYLCSVRKTGGTGFGYTFGSGTRLTVV.

This sequence joins TRBV7-3 and TRBJ2-1, with 11 bases identical to TRBD2. Trimming cost V 6 bases and J 3 bases; bases outside gene matches: 4. Germline values: CDR1 SGHTA, CDR2 FQGTGA. The CDR3 runs 15 residues. The CDR3, as DNA: TGTGCCAGCAGTGACACTAGCGGGGGCTACAATGAGCAGTTCTTC. Translation: CASSDTSGGYNEQFF.

The V call is TRBV20-1, the J call TRBJ2-1, with TRBD2 matching over 12 bases. Germline V CDR1 and CDR2: DFQATT, SNEGSKA (reference sequence). This CDR3 spans 14 amino acids. V trimming: 3 bases; J trimming: 9 bases; junction bases outside the gene matches: 6. CDR3 amino acids: CSASSSGRASEQFF. The CDR3 DNA reads as TGCAGTGCTAGTTCTAGCGGGAGGGCGAGTGAGCAGTTCTTC.

This chain links TRBV4-1 with TRBJ2-7; D is unresolved. The CDR3 runs 14 residues. Germline V CDR1 and CDR2: MGHRA, YSYEKL. V lost 1 base to trimming and J lost 0 bases, with 7 bases between them. In DNA form, the CDR3 reads TGCGCCAGCAGCCAAGTACCCAGCTCCTACGAGCAGTACTTC. Protein product: CASSQVPSSYEQYF.

The chain links TRBV6-6 to TRBJ2-5; weak D call: TRBD2 (6 bases). Germline-derived CDR1 and CDR2 are MNHNY and SVGAGI (reference sequence). V was cut by 2 bases and J by 1 base, with 8 bases left in between. The length of the CDR3 is 14 residues. The CDR3: CASSYGGSQETQYF. Written as DNA, the CDR3 is TGTGCCAGCAGTTACGGGGGGTCCCAAGAGACCCAGTACTTC.

The chain couples TRBV9 to TRBJ2-5; 12 nucleotides agree with TRBD1. Trimming at V came to 3 bases and at J to 10 bases, leaving 7 bases not matched to a gene. Germline V gene data show CDR1 as SGDLS and CDR2 as YYNGEE. This CDR3 has 14 amino acids. CDR3: CASSAGTGGRDQYF. DNA for the CDR3: TGTGCCAGCAGCGCCGGGACAGGGGGCCGCGACCAGTACTTC.

This chain uses TRBV7-9 with TRBJ2-7; TRBD1 matches 9 bases. This CDR3 is built from 14 residues. Trimming removed 4 bases from V and 6 bases from J; junction bases left unmatched: 7. Germline CDR1 is SEHNR and CDR2 is FQNEAQ (reference sequence). The CDR3 DNA reads TGTGCCAGCAGCTCCGGACAGGGGAAGTCCGAGCAGTACTTC. Its protein is CASSSGQGKSEQYF.

The J gene is TRBJ2-3, the V gene TRBV5-1; D is unclear. CDR1 SGHRS and CDR2 YFSETQ come from the germline V gene. V lost 0 bases to trimming and J lost 0 bases, with 11 bases between them. This CDR3 is 16 amino acids long. CDR3 in amino acids: CASSLDKSASTDTQYF. CDR3 bases: TGCGCCAGCAGCTTGGACAAGAGCGCAAGCACAGATACGCAGTATTTT.

The chain couples TRBV19 to TRBJ2-3, with TRBD2 as a possible D gene (6 bases). Germline V gene sequence: CDR1 LNHDA, CDR2 SQIVND (reference sequence). The V end lost 4 bases, the J end lost 2 bases, and 10 bases lay between the germline ends. The CDR3 consists of 14 residues. The CDR3 DNA is TGTGCCAGTAGTACCGGGACTTACACAGATACGCAGTATTTT. Protein product: CASSTGTYTDTQYF.

As concerns this clone: The same CDR3 also results from other DNA sequences found in this sample. The V call is TRBV19, the J call TRBJ1-5; possible D gene TRBD1, 5 bases. Trimming took off 2 bases at V and 3 bases at J, with 8 bases between the two ends. This CDR3 is built from 14 residues. Per germline, CDR1 LNHDA and CDR2 SQIVND (reference sequence). The CDR3 loop reads CASSIRDYNQPQHF. CDR3 nucleotide sequence: TGTGCCAGTAGTATAAGGGACTACAATCAGCCCCAGCATTTT.

The chain combines TRBV7-9 with TRBJ1-5, with 9 bases that match TRBD1. With 4 bases clipped from V and 12 bases from J, the junction kept 10 bases outside the gene matches. Germline values: CDR1 SEHNR, CDR2 FQNEAQ (reference sequence). The CDR3 loop spans 14 amino acids. The CDR3, as DNA: TGTGCCAGCAGCTGGGGACAGGGCCGGGGCATCCAGCATTTT. Translation: CASSWGQGRGIQHF.

The chain links TRBV19 to TRBJ1-3; TRBD1 is a possible D gene (5 bases). The CDR3 runs to 14 residues. Germline V CDR1 and CDR2: LNHDA, SQIVND (reference sequence). V was shortened by 8 bases and J by 0 bases, with 11 bases between the two germline ends. CDR3 amino acids: CASEQESSGNTIYF. The CDR3 DNA is TGTGCCAGTGAACAGGAAAGCTCTGGAAACACCATATATTTT.

The CDR3 loop is CASSLGGRRGQETQYF. CDR3 in DNA: TGTGCCAGCAGCCTCGGCGGGAGGCGGGGTCAAGAGACCCAGTACTTC. The genes are TRBV28 and TRBJ2-5; TRBD2 matches 8 bases. With V trimmed by 6 bases and J by 2 bases, 11 bases remained unmatched. Germline CDR1 reads MDHEN; CDR2 reads SYDVKM. The CDR3 has 16 amino acids. The full variable domain, in which reference TRBV28 and TRBJ2-5 provide the parts outside the CDR3, is DVKVTQSSRYLVKRTGEKVFLECVQDMDHENMFWYRQDPGLGLRLIYFSYDVKMKEKGDIPEGYSVSREKKERFSLILESASTNQTSMYLCASSLGGRRGQETQYFGPGTRLLVL.

The genes are TRBV4-1 and TRBJ2-7; TRBD2 is a possible D gene (6 bases). Germline values: CDR1 MGHRA, CDR2 YSYEKL. Trimming removed 0 bases at V and 4 bases at J, with 13 bases between. The CDR3 is 15 amino acids. This chain's CDR3 is CASSQEDGTPYEQYF. CDR3 coding DNA: TGCGCCAGCAGCCAAGAGGACGGGACTCCGTACGAGCAGTACTTC.

The chain combines TRBV4-1 with TRBJ1-5; 7 bases align to TRBD1. The germline V gene encodes CDR1 MGHRA and CDR2 YSYEKL. Germline trimming cut 1 base from V and 4 bases from J; bases unmatched to any gene: 4. This CDR3 is built from 15 residues. The CDR3 bases are TGCGCCAGCAGCCAAGTCAAGGGGGCAAATCAGCCCCAGCATTTT. Protein sequence: CASSQVKGANQPQHF.

The rearrangement links TRBV24-1 to TRBJ2-2, with 8 bases that match TRBD2. Per germline, CDR1 KGHDR and CDR2 SFDVKD. This CDR3 is built from 15 residues. The ends lost 2 bases at V and 5 bases at J; junction bases unmatched: 3. The CDR3 DNA reads as TGTGCCACCAGTGATTCGCGGGGGGCGACCGGGGAGCTGTTTTTT. It yields the protein CATSDSRGATGELFF.

CDR3: CASSIDGPPGGYNEQFF. CDR3 sequence (DNA): TGTGCCAGTAGTATAGATGGGCCCCCGGGAGGGTACAATGAGCAGTTCTTC. V usage is TRBV19 and J usage is TRBJ2-1; 8 bases are shared with TRBD2. The CDR3 covers 17 residues. In germline, CDR1 is LNHDA, CDR2 SQIVND (reference sequence). The ends lost 0 bases at V and 4 bases at J; junction bases unmatched: 8. Supplemented by reference TRBV19 and TRBJ2-1, the full variable domain reads DGGITQSPKYLFRKEGQNVTLSCEQNLNHDAMYWYRQDPGQGLRLIYYSQIVNDFQKGDIAEGYSVSREKKESFPLTVTSAQKNPTAFYLCASSIDGPPGGYNEQFFGPGTRLTVL.

The chain joins TRBV11-3 to TRBJ1-3; D ambiguous. CDR1 is SGHNT and CDR2 is YENEEA in the germline V gene. Trimming pared 4 bases from V and 2 bases from J, leaving 6 bases between. CDR3 length: 13 residues. CDR3 in amino acids: CASSSLPGNTIYF. The CDR3 coding sequence is TGTGCCAGCAGCTCCCTACCTGGAAACACCATATATTTT. Complete variable domain (other parts from reference TRBV11-3 and TRBJ1-3): EAGVVQSPRYKIIEKKQPVAFWCNPISGHNTLYWYLQNLGQGPELLIRYENEEAVDDSQLPKDRFSAERLKGVDSTLKIQPAELGDSAVYLCASSSLPGNTIYFGEGSWLTVV.

This chain links TRBV27 with TRBJ1-2, with TRBD1 matching 9 bases. With 10 bases clipped from V and 5 bases from J, the junction kept 8 bases outside the gene matches. Germline V gene sequence: CDR1 MNHEY, CDR2 SMNVEV (reference sequence). CDR3 length equals 13 residues. Here the CDR3 DNA reads TGTGCCACCAGGACAGGGGTGCGGTATGGCTACACCTTC. This codes for CATRTGVRYGYTF.

V and J are TRBV6-5 and TRBJ1-6; D is uncertain. This CDR3 comprises 15 residues. The germline gives CDR1 MNHEY, CDR2 SVGAGI. The ends were cut back, 2 bases at V and 4 bases at J, with 9 bases in the middle. CDR3 DNA sequence: TGTGCCAGCAGTTACACCGGAGATTATAATTCACCCCTCCACTTT. Its protein is CASSYTGDYNSPLHF.

The chain uses TRBV3-1 (or the pseudogene TRBV3-2) and TRBJ1-4; D is ambiguous. The CDR3 spans 12 residues. Trimming removed 8 bases at V and 10 bases at J, with 14 bases between. Germline loops: CDR1 LGHDT, CDR2 YNNKEL (reference sequence). CDR3 sequence (DNA): TGTGCCAGCGCCGAGGGAAAGGGAAAACTGTTTTTT. This translates into CASAEGKGKLFF.

The chain recombines TRBV7-6 with TRBJ2-1, with 7 bases aligning to TRBD2. This CDR3 region has 14 residues. CDR1 is SGHVS and CDR2 is FNYEAQ in the germline V gene. V lost 7 bases to trimming and J lost 7 bases; unmatched junction nucleotides: 10. The CDR3 bases are TGTGCCAGCACCCTGGGGGGGAGTATTAATGAGCAGTTCTTC. As protein: CASTLGGSINEQFF.

This chain links TRBV19 with TRBJ2-1; perhaps TRBD1 as D (7 bases). With 4 bases removed from V and 9 bases from J, the gap between germline ends came to 22 bases. The CDR3 totals 16 residues. CDR1 is LNHDA and CDR2 is SQIVND in the germline V gene (reference sequence). The CDR3 is CASSTPTGFTSSEQFF. DNA of the CDR3: TGTGCCAGTAGTACCCCGACAGGGTTCACTAGCAGTGAGCAGTTCTTC.

The chain carries TRBV12-3 or TRBV12-4 and TRBJ2-7; possible D gene TRBD2, 5 bases. The V and J ends lost 6 bases and 5 bases respectively, with 11 bases between them. This CDR3 is built from 12 residues. CDR3 coding DNA: TGTGCCAGCAGCCGGGAACTCCACGAGCAGTACTTC. Its protein is CASSRELHEQYF.

The V gene is TRBV7-3, the J gene TRBJ2-4, with D perhaps TRBD2 (6 bases). The CDR3 covers 14 residues. Deletions cut 2 bases from V and 8 bases from J, with 13 bases between. In germline, CDR1 is SGHTA, CDR2 FQGTGA. The CDR3 nucleotides read TGTGCCAGCAGCTTATCCGGGTCGGGGGACATTCAGTACTTC. Amino acid sequence: CASSLSGSGDIQYF.

The V gene is TRBV24-1, the J gene TRBJ1-1, with D tentatively TRBD1 (5 bases). Per germline, CDR1 KGHDR and CDR2 SFDVKD. V lost 11 bases, J lost 3 bases, and 12 bases lay in between. This CDR3 has 12 amino acids. As DNA, the CDR3 is TGTGCCATACGGACGGGGGACACTGAAGCTTTCTTT. Translating gives CAIRTGDTEAFF.

V usage is TRBV5-1 and J usage is TRBJ1-2; tentative D call: TRBD1 (5 bases). This CDR3 is 14 amino acids long. Between the trimmed V and J ends, which lost 4 bases and 0 bases, there was a span of 10 bases. In germline, CDR1 is SGHRS, CDR2 YFSETQ. DNA of the CDR3: TGCGCCAGCAGCCCGGACACAGCTAACTATGGCTACACCTTC. Translating gives CASSPDTANYGYTF.

The chain couples TRBV7-9 to TRBJ1-1, with 9 bases identical to TRBD1. This CDR3 spans 15 amino acids. Germline V lookup: CDR1 SEHNR, CDR2 FQNEAQ (reference sequence). Trimming cost V 4 bases and J 1 base; bases outside gene matches: 4. CDR3 nucleotide sequence: TGTGCCAGCAGCTCCAGACAGGGGGGGAACACTGAAGCTTTCTTT. Translated, it gives CASSSRQGGNTEAFF.

The rearrangement links TRBV7-8 to TRBJ1-3, with D uncertain. The CDR3 is made up of 16 amino acids. Germline assignment: CDR1 SGHVS and CDR2 FQNEAQ. Trimming removed 5 bases from V and 0 bases from J, with 14 bases in between. In nucleotides, the CDR3 is TGTGCCAGCAGCCAGCGGACGGGGAGCTCTGGAAACACCATATATTTT. Translation: CASSQRTGSSGNTIYF.

The gene calls are TRBV5-4 and TRBJ2-7; 10 nucleotides align to TRBD2. The CDR3 length is 15 residues. Germline V CDR1 and CDR2: SGHNT, YYREEE (reference sequence). Germline trimming cut 4 bases from V and 5 bases from J; bases unmatched to any gene: 9. The CDR3 DNA is TGTGCCAGCAGCCCCATAAGCGGGAGGGCCCACGAGCAGTACTTC. Its translation is CASSPISGRAHEQYF.

The DNA of the CDR3 is TGTGCCAGCAGCGTAGTAGGAGGGACAGGGGGCCGAGATACGCAGTATTTT. It yields the protein CASSVVGGTGGRDTQYF. This chain connects TRBV9 to TRBJ2-3, with 12 bases that match TRBD1. There are 17 residues in the CDR3. V gave up 0 bases and J gave up 5 bases; unmatched junction bases: 7. Germline loops: CDR1 SGDLS, CDR2 YYNGEE.

The chain couples TRBV6-5 to TRBJ1-2, with a weak D call TRBD1 (6 bases). V dropped 0 bases and J dropped 2 bases, with 10 bases sitting between them. CDR3 length: 15 residues. Germline CDR1 and CDR2: MNHEY and SVGAGI. In nucleotides, the CDR3 is TGTGCCAGCAGTTACTCGAGGGGGGGAAACTATGGCTACACCTTC. Residues: CASSYSRGGNYGYTF.